These T cell receptor beta chains were read from a single sample in a study of vaccination and CD4 T cells after COVID-19. No cognate antigen is known for these TCRs. Each CDR3 protein gets one entry after TCRdb re-called the PCR reads with MiXCR. The data contain around 26,000 distinct CDR3 sequences, 55% to 70% of them singletons. What was sequenced was CD4+ T cells from blood, cultured in vitro. Source of these receptors: a human donor who had recovered from COVID-19. CDR3s include the opening cysteine and the closing phenylalanine or tryptophan. The D gene is left open where the match is weak. Size values are once, few and many counts, or a class for expanded clones, and some rows have none.

d_call clone_size j_call v_call cdr3_aa
NA NA TRBJ1-2 TRBV7-2 CASSSRGDDFYGYTF
NA NA TRBJ1-6 TRBV6-2/TRBV6-3 CASTTGSSEPSLHF
NA few TRBJ1-1 TRBV6-1 CASSGTELRNTEAFF
NA once TRBJ2-7 TRBV6-2/TRBV6-3 CASTRPDRYEQYF
NA NA TRBJ1-5 TRBV6-2/TRBV6-3 CASRPGTFSNQPQHF
NA few TRBJ1-1 TRBV6-2/TRBV6-3 CASSYSPGEGPGTEAFF
NA NA TRBJ2-7 TRBV7-2 CASSRRWQAGNYEQYF
TRBD1 NA TRBJ2-7 TRBV25-1 CASSEAGTGGHEQYF
NA few TRBJ2-2 TRBV20-1 CSASAGDFYTGELFF
NA NA TRBJ1-3 TRBV20-1 CSARDSFSGNTIYF
TRBD1 few TRBJ1-2 TRBV2 CASSERTGQNYGYTF
NA few TRBJ2-5 TRBV7-8 CASSTRTAGGETQYF
TRBD2 NA TRBJ2-1 TRBV19 CASSILRGGNEQFF
TRBD1 NA TRBJ1-1 TRBV6-1 CASGDRGRDAFF
NA NA TRBJ2-5 TRBV7-2 CASSLSIPSETQYF
TRBD1 NA TRBJ1-3 TRBV5-1 CASTTGGSGNTIYF
NA few TRBJ2-5 TRBV18 CASSPGLGQTQYF
NA few TRBJ1-5 TRBV6-1 CASSSGQPGVNQPQHF
NA NA TRBJ1-6 TRBV19 CASSIRTALNSPLHF
TRBD1 few TRBJ1-5 TRBV7-2 CASSLSGGVRQPQHF
NA NA TRBJ2-5 TRBV6-2/TRBV6-3 CASSWSGVETQYF
TRBD1 NA TRBJ1-5 TRBV19 CASSTQTGEQPQHF
NA NA TRBJ1-1 TRBV25-1 CASSDSRTVNTEAFF
NA once TRBJ1-6 TRBV27 CASSLSWTGGSPLHF
NA once TRBJ1-1 TRBV19 CASTKAGMNTEAFF
NA few TRBJ1-5 TRBV6-5 CASSYSGGVQPQHF
TRBD1 once TRBJ1-1 TRBV7-2 CASSSAGTGGSNTEAFF
TRBD2 NA TRBJ2-2 TRBV4-1 CASSQATGTSGRATGELFF
NA NA TRBJ1-2 TRBV15 CATSPQAGYGYTF
NA few TRBJ1-2 TRBV15 CATSRDMGYGYTF
TRBD2 once TRBJ2-5 TRBV20-1 CSASVLAESPQYF
TRBD1 few TRBJ1-6 TRBV12-3/TRBV12-4 CASSLATGTGSGSPLHF
NA NA TRBJ2-7 TRBV21-1 CASSPPIGRVTAGEGYEQYF
NA few TRBJ2-5 TRBV7-2 CASSGQGSAGVGTQYF
NA few TRBJ1-1 TRBV15 CATSRDRQGPEAFF
NA few TRBJ1-1 TRBV11-2 CASSLSSSNTEAFF
NA NA TRBJ1-2 TRBV20-1 CSARDILGETKQGYTF
TRBD1 NA TRBJ1-5 TRBV20-1 CSAKQGLYNQPQHF
NA NA TRBJ1-2 TRBV28 CASTQQGYGYTF
TRBD2 NA TRBJ2-7 TRBV27 CASSPFGGRVKHYEQYF
TRBD1 NA TRBJ1-5 TRBV11-2 CASSPGQHQPQHF
NA NA TRBJ1-2 TRBV2 CASRVTEFYGYTF
NA once TRBJ1-1 TRBV12-3/TRBV12-4 CASSLTLMNTEAFF
NA once TRBJ1-5 TRBV15 CATSRAGQVLPEIHSNQPQHF
TRBD1 NA TRBJ1-2 TRBV20-1 CSARTGGNYGYTF
TRBD1 NA TRBJ1-2 TRBV7-9 CASSLRTGESGYTF
NA NA TRBJ1-4 TRBV7-9 CASSSIYEGVTNEKLFF
NA few TRBJ1-5 TRBV6-2/TRBV6-3 CASSSNLNQPQHF
TRBD2 NA TRBJ2-7 TRBV6-2/TRBV6-3 CASSPLLRGGDEQYF
NA NA TRBJ1-1 TRBV20-1 CSAVRQVRNTEAFF
NA NA TRBJ2-1 TRBV24-1 CATSDSGQIRDEQFF
TRBD1 NA TRBJ2-2 TRBV6-5 CASSSLTGGQGELFF
NA NA TRBJ1-2 TRBV18 CASSPGRSTSYTF
NA NA TRBJ2-1 TRBV5-1 CASRLGNRIGNEQFF
NA few TRBJ2-7 TRBV20-1 CSGRKGTAYEQYF